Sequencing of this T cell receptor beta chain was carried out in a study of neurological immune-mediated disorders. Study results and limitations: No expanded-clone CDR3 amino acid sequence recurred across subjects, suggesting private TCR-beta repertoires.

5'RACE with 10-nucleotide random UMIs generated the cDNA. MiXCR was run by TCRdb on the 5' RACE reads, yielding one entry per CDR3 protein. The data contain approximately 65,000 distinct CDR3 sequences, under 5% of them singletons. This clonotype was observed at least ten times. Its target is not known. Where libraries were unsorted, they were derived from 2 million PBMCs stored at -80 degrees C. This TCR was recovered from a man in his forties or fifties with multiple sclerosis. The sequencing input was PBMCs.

The CDR3 region is CASSYSIGTGGNEKLFF. For the CDR3, the DNA is TGTGCCAGCAGTTACTCGATCGGTACCGGGGGGAATGAAAAACTGTTTTTT. The V gene is TRBV6-5, the J gene TRBJ1-4; perhaps TRBD1 as D (5 bases). V gave up 0 bases and J gave up 5 bases, with 16 bases separating them. Per the germline V gene, CDR1 is MNHEY and CDR2 is SVGAGI. This CDR3 has 17 residues.